The rows below give T cell receptor beta chains drawn from one sample of a study of shared clonotypes between healthy human individuals. Measured with immunoSEQ multiplex PCR; TCRdb has only the in-frame clones, and not every one. The data show roughly 380,000 clones, 90% to 98% seen once. The sequencing input was memory CD8+ T cells sorted from blood. These receptors were collected from a man aged 30 to 45 in good health. CDR3s include the opening cysteine and the closing phenylalanine or tryptophan. The D gene is left open where the match is weak. Not every row has a clone size; where given, it reads once, few, many or a size class.

V gene	D gene	clone size	J gene	CDR3 protein	CDR3 DNA
TRBV5-5	NA	NA	TRBJ2-2	CASSDRRTAGELFF	TGTGCCAGCAGCGATAGACGGACTGCCGGGGAGCTGTTTTTT
TRBV10-2	NA	NA	TRBJ1-1	CASSPSGPKSSTEAFF	TGCGCCAGCAGTCCGTCCGGGCCCAAGTCGAGCACTGAAGCTTTCTTT
TRBV5-4	NA	few	TRBJ1-2	CASSLGHYGYTF	TGTGCCAGCAGCTTGGGACACTATGGCTACACCTTC
TRBV27	NA	NA	TRBJ2-3	CASSFRDSTDTQYF	TGTGCCAGCAGTTTCCGGGACAGCACAGATACGCAGTATTTT
TRBV28	NA	NA	TRBJ2-7	CASSPPRIQTAVEQYF	TGTGCCAGCAGTCCCCCCAGAATACAGACGGCGGTCGAGCAGTACTTC
TRBV19	TRBD2	NA	TRBJ2-5	CASGLAGRGQETQYF	TGTGCCAGCGGACTAGCGGGCAGAGGTCAAGAGACCCAGTACTTC
TRBV5-1	TRBD2	NA	TRBJ2-7	CASSLGWVAGSYEQYF	TGCGCCAGCAGCTTGGGTTGGGTAGCGGGTTCCTACGAGCAGTACTTC
TRBV6-6	TRBD1	NA	TRBJ2-6	CASGRGSSGANVLTF	TGTGCCAGCGGCAGGGGGAGCTCCGGGGCCAACGTCCTGACTTTC
TRBV6-1	NA	NA	TRBJ2-7	CASSEGEQEQYF	TGTGCCAGCAGTGAAGGTGAACAGGAGCAGTACTTC
TRBV6-6	NA	NA	TRBJ2-3	CASSYTGGKGDTQYF	TGTGCCAGCAGTTACACTGGGGGGAAGGGAGATACGCAGTATTTT
TRBV5-6	NA	NA	TRBJ2-1	CASSLGHSYNEQFF	TGTGCCAGCAGCTTGGGACACTCCTACAATGAGCAGTTCTTC
TRBV30	NA	NA	TRBJ1-1	CAWSEAGGGMNTEAFF	TGTGCCTGGAGTGAGGCTGGAGGGGGGATGAACACTGAAGCTTTCTTT
TRBV7-9	TRBD1	NA	TRBJ2-7	CASSLNGRGPEEQYF	TGTGCCAGCAGCTTAAACGGCAGGGGGCCTGAGGAGCAGTACTTC
TRBV21-1	NA	NA	TRBJ1-5	CASSRRRGQWRQPQHF	TGTGCCAGCAGCCGCCGAAGAGGACAGTGGCGTCAGCCCCAGCATTTT
TRBV4-1	NA	once	TRBJ2-7	CASSGDPSPFYEQYF	TGCGCCAGCAGCGGGGACCCTTCCCCTTTCTACGAGCAGTACTTC
TRBV19	TRBD2	NA	TRBJ2-2	CASSIPPVIAGGTGELFF	TGTGCCAGTAGTATTCCCCCGGTAATAGCGGGTGGAACCGGGGAGCTGTTTTTT
TRBV7-8	NA	NA	TRBJ2-7	CASSLALEQYF	TGTGCCAGCAGCTTAGCGCTCGAGCAGTACTTC
TRBV28	TRBD2	NA	TRBJ2-1	CASSLTSGRPVLEQFF	TGTGCCAGCAGTTTGACTAGCGGGAGACCTGTTTTAGAGCAGTTCTTC
TRBV7-2	NA	NA	TRBJ2-7	CASSSEGSGLGEQYF	TGTGCCAGCAGCTCAGAGGGGTCGGGGCTTGGCGAGCAGTACTTC
TRBV9	TRBD2	NA	TRBJ2-5	CASSGTSGETQYF	TGTGCCAGCAGCGGGACTAGCGGGGAGACCCAGTACTTC
TRBV28	NA	NA	TRBJ2-7	CASSLQGDWKQYF	TGTGCCAGCAGTTTACAGGGAGACTGGAAGCAGTACTTC
TRBV5-1	NA	NA	TRBJ2-7	CASSLLGRGAYEQYF	TGCGCCAGCAGCTTGTTGGGCAGGGGGGCCTACGAGCAGTACTTC
TRBV30	NA	NA	TRBJ1-2	CAWSVQNNYGYTF	TGTGCCTGGAGTGTTCAGAATAACTATGGCTACACCTTC
TRBV10-2	TRBD2	NA	TRBJ2-2	CASQKGKLAGGPGELFF	TGCGCCAGCCAAAAAGGGAAACTAGCGGGAGGCCCCGGGGAGCTGTTTTTT
TRBV14	NA	NA	TRBJ2-2	CASSQEVRGGELFF	TGTGCCAGCAGCCAAGAAGTCAGAGGCGGGGAGCTGTTTTTT
TRBV28	TRBD2	NA	TRBJ2-5	CASNSGKTQYF	TGTGCCAGCAACAGCGGGAAGACCCAGTACTTC
TRBV28	NA	NA	TRBJ2-7	CASSFIGASYEQYF	TGTGCCAGCAGTTTCATAGGTGCCTCCTACGAGCAGTACTTC
TRBV27	NA	NA	TRBJ2-2	CASSLSRTGELFF	TGTGCCAGCAGTTTATCGAGAACCGGGGAGCTGTTTTTT
TRBV6-5	NA	once	TRBJ1-2	CASSLNGREDGYTF	TGTGCCAGCAGTTTAAACGGGAGGGAAGATGGCTACACCTTC
TRBV11-1	TRBD2	once	TRBJ2-5	CASNTGTSGGQETQYF	TGTGCCAGCAACACCGGGACTAGTGGGGGGCAAGAGACCCAGTACTTC
TRBV6-1	NA	NA	TRBJ1-1	CASSEGTRTNTEAFF	TGTGCCAGCAGTGAGGGGACACGGACGAACACTGAAGCTTTCTTT
TRBV11-2	TRBD2	NA	TRBJ2-2	CASSLLAGDTGELFF	TGTGCCAGCAGCTTACTAGCGGGAGACACCGGGGAGCTGTTTTTT
TRBV4-1	NA	NA	TRBJ2-1	CASSLRSQPNNEQFF	TGCGCCAGCAGCCTCAGAAGCCAGCCAAACAATGAGCAGTTCTTC
TRBV4-1	NA	NA	TRBJ1-1	CASSQVVGAEAFF	TGCGCCAGCAGCCAAGTTGTAGGGGCCGAAGCTTTCTTT
TRBV5-1	TRBD1	NA	TRBJ2-1	CASSVGTDRVYNEQFF	TGCGCCAGCAGCGTAGGCACTGACAGGGTCTACAATGAGCAGTTCTTC
TRBV30	NA	NA	TRBJ2-7	CAWSVFGYEQYF	TGTGCCTGGAGTGTATTCGGCTACGAGCAGTACTTC
TRBV2	NA	NA	TRBJ2-7	CASSEARVSYEQYF	TGTGCCAGCAGTGAAGCGCGGGTCTCCTACGAGCAGTACTTC
TRBV5-1	NA	NA	TRBJ2-7	CASSLTVKGRDAFYEQYF	TGCGCCAGCAGCTTGACGGTGAAGGGGCGGGACGCGTTCTACGAGCAGTACTTC
TRBV6-5	NA	NA	TRBJ1-2	CASSQGGANYGYTF	TGTGCCAGCAGTCAGGGAGGAGCTAACTATGGCTACACCTTC
TRBV14	NA	NA	TRBJ2-5	CASSHMQETQYF	TGTGCCAGCAGCCATATGCAAGAGACCCAGTACTTC
TRBV28	TRBD2	once	TRBJ2-3	CASRTGGLAGLSTTDTQYF	TGTGCCAGCAGAACCGGGGGACTAGCGGGGCTGAGTACCACAGATACGCAGTATTTT
TRBV19	TRBD2	NA	TRBJ2-2	CASSISGSFTGELFF	TGTGCCAGTAGTATTAGCGGGAGTTTCACCGGGGAGCTGTTTTTT
TRBV5-5	NA	NA	TRBJ1-5	CASSWPRSPQHF	TGTGCCAGCAGCTGGCCGAGGAGTCCCCAGCATTTT
TRBV18	NA	NA	TRBJ1-3	CASSPDHVNSGNTIYF	TGTGCCAGCTCACCGGACCACGTAAACTCTGGAAACACCATATATTTT
TRBV7-3	NA	once	TRBJ2-4	CASSLGGKNIQYF	TGTGCCAGCAGCTTAGGAGGGAAAAACATTCAGTACTTC
TRBV5-1	NA	NA	TRBJ2-7	CASSLNSYEQYF	TGCGCCAGCAGCCTCAACTCCTACGAGCAGTACTTC
TRBV28	NA	NA	TRBJ2-1	CASRTRSEQFF	TGTGCCAGCAGAACCCGCAGTGAGCAGTTCTTC
TRBV28	NA	NA	TRBJ1-3	CASSFADISGNTIYF	TGTGCCAGCAGTTTTGCCGACATCTCTGGAAACACCATATATTTT
TRBV27	NA	NA	TRBJ2-2	CASSSTGSNTGELFF	TGTGCCAGCAGTTCGACTGGCTCGAACACCGGGGAGCTGTTTTTT